The 15 T cell receptor beta chains reported below all come from one sample, sequenced in a study of PD-L1 blockade in urothelial cancer. Some clones are missing from TCRdb's copy, which holds only in-frame ones; the method was immunoSEQ multiplex PCR. The repertoire consists of tens of thousands of clones, with about 85% occurring once and the leading ten covering 7.5% to 8.5%. The specimen was PBMCs, collected around atezolizumab (anti-PD-L1) treatment. The receptors were sampled from a man in his sixties with urothelial cancer.

Notes on this clone: This CDR3 is also generated by other DNA sequences in the sample. The chain is built from TRBV6-1 and TRBJ1-5, with 9 nucleotides matching TRBD1. Trimming cost V 6 bases and J 2 bases; bases outside gene matches: 5. In germline, CDR1 is MNHNS, CDR2 SASEGT. The CDR3 contains 15 residues. CDR3 DNA: TGTGCCAGCAGGGGCGACAGGGGGGGCAATCAGCCCCAGCATTTT. It translates to CASRGDRGGNQPQHF.

The J gene is TRBJ1-1, the V gene TRBV30, with 10 bases lining up with TRBD1. The CDR3 covers 14 residues. The J segment lost 9 bases and the V segment lost 3 bases, leaving 10 bases of the junction unmatched. Per the germline V gene, CDR1 is GTSNPN and CDR2 is SVGIG (reference sequence). DNA of the CDR3: TGTGCCTGGAGAGGAGTTGACAGGGGGCAGAAAGCTTTCTTT. Amino acid sequence: CAWRGVDRGQKAFF.

The rearrangement joins TRBV29-1 to TRBJ2-3; 15 nucleotides match TRBD2. The CDR3 runs 16 residues. Unmatched junction bases numbered 3, after V lost 4 bases and J lost 1 base. Germline V gene lookup returns CDR1 SQVTM and CDR2 ANQGSEA. The DNA of the CDR3 is TGCAGCGTTGGGGGACTAGCGGGGGGCCGCACAGATACGCAGTATTTT. This encodes CSVGGLAGGRTDTQYF.

There are a few counts of this clone. This chain connects TRBV5-1 to TRBJ1-6, with TRBD1 matching 7 bases. Germline CDR1 and CDR2: SGHRS and YFSETQ. This CDR3 region has 14 residues. Trimming took 3 bases from V and 10 from J; bases not matched to a gene: 7. The CDR3 spells CASSSRGTSSPLHF. CDR3 nucleotide sequence: TGCGCCAGCAGCTCCAGGGGGACTAGCTCACCCCTCCACTTT.

The count of this clone is one. The chain links TRBV5-1 to TRBJ2-3; TRBD2 is a possible D gene (5 bases). V gave up 1 base and J gave up 3 bases, with 12 bases separating them. This CDR3 has 15 amino acids. Looked up from germline, CDR1 is SGHRS and CDR2 is YFSETQ. The CDR3 protein is CASSLMVEETDTQYF. The CDR3 DNA follows: TGCGCCAGCAGCTTGATGGTGGAGGAGACAGATACGCAGTATTTT.

The sample holds many counts of this clone. This chain uses TRBV5-4 with TRBJ2-5, with D possibly matching TRBD1 (5 bases). This CDR3 spans 13 amino acids. V was clipped by 4 bases and J by 0 bases, with 7 bases between them. Germline assignment: CDR1 SGHNT and CDR2 YYREEE (reference sequence). The CDR3 region is CASSARDQETQYF. CDR3 DNA: TGTGCCAGCAGCGCCAGGGACCAAGAGACCCAGTACTTC.

The CDR3 spells CASSFQRNYGYTF. CDR3 DNA: TGTGCCAGCAGTTTCCAGAGGAACTATGGCTACACCTTC. J is TRBJ1-2 and V is TRBV28; D unresolved. Trimming removed 3 bases at V and 2 bases at J, with 7 bases between. The CDR3 consists of 13 residues. Germline V gene lookup returns CDR1 MDHEN and CDR2 SYDVKM.

This clone was detected once. The chain combines TRBV6-1 with TRBJ1-4; 7 positions agree with TRBD1. V gave up 5 bases and J gave up 8 bases; unmatched junction bases: 11. The CDR3 runs 15 residues. Germline V gives CDR1 MNHNS, CDR2 SASEGT. Here the CDR3 reads CASSFDRVGGEKLFF. In nucleotides, the CDR3 is TGTGCCAGCAGTTTCGACAGGGTTGGGGGGGAAAAACTGTTTTTT.

The chain employs TRBV28 and TRBJ2-7; 12 bases are a match to TRBD1. Germline V gene lookup returns CDR1 MDHEN and CDR2 SYDVKM. The CDR3 extends over 15 amino acids. Trimming at V came to 3 bases and at J to 7 bases, leaving 7 bases not matched to a gene. CDR3 in DNA: TGTGCCAGCAGTTTCTCCGGGACAGGGGGCGATGAGCAGTACTTC. This translates into CASSFSGTGGDEQYF.

V is TRBV21-1 and J is TRBJ1-5. TRBV21-1 constitutes a pseudogene. This CDR3 contains 17 residues. The CDR3 protein is CASSKYAARNSNQPQHF. The CDR3 DNA reads as TGTGCCAGCAGCAAATACGCGGCTAGAAATAGCAATCAGCCCCAGCATTTT.

The chain combines TRBV5-1 with TRBJ1-3; maybe TRBD1 (5 bases). CDR3 length equals 15 residues. V was clipped by 2 bases and J by 0 bases, with 9 bases between them. From germline, CDR1 is SGHRS and CDR2 YFSETQ. The CDR3 nucleotides read TGCGCCAGCAGCTTTGACAGCTACTCTGGAAACACCATATATTTT. Encoded protein: CASSFDSYSGNTIYF. Drawing the rest from reference TRBV5-1 and TRBJ1-3, the complete variable domain is KAGVTQTPRYLIKTRGQQVTLSCSPISGHRSVSWYQQTPGQGLQFLFEYFSETQRNKGNFPGRFSGRQFSNSRSEMNVSTLELGDSALYLCASSFDSYSGNTIYFGEGSWLTVV.

The rearrangement links TRBV5-8 to TRBJ2-1, with 11 bases aligning to TRBD2. CDR3 size: 16 residues. V lost 0 bases to trimming and J lost 4 bases; unmatched junction nucleotides: 3. Germline V gene sequence: CDR1 SGHTS, CDR2 YDEGEE. CDR3 region: CASSLGLAGGYNEQFF. The CDR3 DNA follows: TGTGCCAGCAGCTTGGGGCTAGCGGGGGGTTACAATGAGCAGTTCTTC.

The chain has TRBV5-1 and TRBJ1-5, with D possibly being TRBD1 (5 bases). The V end lost 1 base, the J end lost 6 bases, and 11 bases lay between the germline ends. CDR1 SGHRS and CDR2 YFSETQ come from the germline V gene. The CDR3 is made up of 14 amino acids. CDR3 region: CASSLWQGGQPQHF. Here the CDR3 DNA reads TGCGCCAGCAGCTTGTGGCAGGGCGGTCAGCCCCAGCATTTT.

A few counts support this clone. The gene calls are TRBV4-1 and TRBJ1-2, with a weak D call TRBD1 (5 bases). This CDR3 has 15 amino acids. Germline V gives CDR1 MGHRA, CDR2 YSYEKL. The V end was cut by 4 bases, the J end by 0 bases, with 12 bases between. CDR3 loop: CASSPWGGANYGYTF. DNA of the CDR3: TGCGCCAGCAGCCCCTGGGGGGGGGCTAACTATGGCTACACCTTC.

J is TRBJ1-2 and V is TRBV27; 9 bases are shared with TRBD1. The CDR3 length is 16 residues. Looked up from germline, CDR1 is MNHEY and CDR2 is SMNVEV (reference sequence). The V segment lost 5 bases and the J segment 7 bases; nucleotides outside the gene matches: 14. CDR3 sequence: CASSTISTGGVSGYTF. DNA for the CDR3: TGTGCCAGCAGTACCATCTCGACAGGGGGTGTCTCTGGCTACACCTTC.